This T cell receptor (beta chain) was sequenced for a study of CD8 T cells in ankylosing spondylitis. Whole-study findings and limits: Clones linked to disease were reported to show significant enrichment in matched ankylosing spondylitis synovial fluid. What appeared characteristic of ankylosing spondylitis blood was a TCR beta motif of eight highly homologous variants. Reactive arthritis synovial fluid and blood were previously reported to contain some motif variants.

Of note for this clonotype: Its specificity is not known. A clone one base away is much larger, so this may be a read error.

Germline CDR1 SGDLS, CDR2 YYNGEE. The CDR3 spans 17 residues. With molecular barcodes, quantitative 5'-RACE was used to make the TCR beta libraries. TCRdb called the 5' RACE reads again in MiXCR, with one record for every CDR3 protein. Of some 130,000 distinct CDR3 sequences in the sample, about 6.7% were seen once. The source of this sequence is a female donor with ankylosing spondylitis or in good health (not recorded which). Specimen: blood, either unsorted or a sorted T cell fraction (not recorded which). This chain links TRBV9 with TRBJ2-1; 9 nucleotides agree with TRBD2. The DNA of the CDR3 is TGTGTCAGCAGCGTAGGCGGGTGGCGGGGGGGCCGCGATGAGCAGTTCTTC. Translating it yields CVSSVGGWRGGRDEQFF. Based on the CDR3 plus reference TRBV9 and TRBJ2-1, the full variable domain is DSGVTQTPKHLITATGQRVTLRCSPRSGDLSVYWYQQSLDQGLQFLIQYYNGEERAKGNILERFSAQQFPDLHSELNLSSLELGDSALYFCVSSVGGWRGGRDEQFFGPGTRLTVL.